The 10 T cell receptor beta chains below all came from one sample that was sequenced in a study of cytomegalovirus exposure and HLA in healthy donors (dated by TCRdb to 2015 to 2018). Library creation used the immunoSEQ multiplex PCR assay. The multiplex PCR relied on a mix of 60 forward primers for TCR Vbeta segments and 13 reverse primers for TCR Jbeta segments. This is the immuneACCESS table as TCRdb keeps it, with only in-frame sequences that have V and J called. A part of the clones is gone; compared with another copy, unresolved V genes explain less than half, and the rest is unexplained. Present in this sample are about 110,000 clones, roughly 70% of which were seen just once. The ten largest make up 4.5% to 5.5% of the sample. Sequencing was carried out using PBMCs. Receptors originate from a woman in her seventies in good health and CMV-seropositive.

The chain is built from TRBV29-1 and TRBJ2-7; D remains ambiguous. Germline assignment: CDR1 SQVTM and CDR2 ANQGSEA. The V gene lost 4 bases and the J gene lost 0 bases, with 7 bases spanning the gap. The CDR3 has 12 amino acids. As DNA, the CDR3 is TGCAGCGTTGCCCTAAACTCCTACGAGCAGTACTTC. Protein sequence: CSVALNSYEQYF.

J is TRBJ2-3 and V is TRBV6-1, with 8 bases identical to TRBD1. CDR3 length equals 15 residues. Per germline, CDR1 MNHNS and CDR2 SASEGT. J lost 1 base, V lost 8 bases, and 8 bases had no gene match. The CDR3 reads CASGPGGAGTDTQYF. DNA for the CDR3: TGTGCCAGCGGACCAGGGGGCGCGGGCACAGATACGCAGTATTTT.

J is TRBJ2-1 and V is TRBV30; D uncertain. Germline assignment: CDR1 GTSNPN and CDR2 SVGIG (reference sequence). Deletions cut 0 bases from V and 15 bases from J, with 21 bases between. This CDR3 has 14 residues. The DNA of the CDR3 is TGTGCCTGGAGTGTGTCCCCCCAAGGAGCCCCGCGGTTCTTC. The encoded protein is CAWSVSPQGAPRFF.

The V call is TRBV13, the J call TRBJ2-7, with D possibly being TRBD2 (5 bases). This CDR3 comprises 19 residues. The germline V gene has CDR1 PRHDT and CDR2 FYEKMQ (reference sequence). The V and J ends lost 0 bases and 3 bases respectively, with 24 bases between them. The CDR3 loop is CASSLGPRLRAERYYEQYF. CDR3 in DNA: TGTGCCAGCAGCTTAGGCCCACGGCTGAGGGCCGAACGCTACTACGAGCAGTACTTC. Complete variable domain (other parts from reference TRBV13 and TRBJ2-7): AAGVIQSPRHLIKEKRETATLKCYPIPRHDTVYWYQQGPGQDPQFLISFYEKMQSDKGSIPDRFSAQQFSDYHSELNMSSLELGDSALYFCASSLGPRLRAERYYEQYFGPGTRLTVT.

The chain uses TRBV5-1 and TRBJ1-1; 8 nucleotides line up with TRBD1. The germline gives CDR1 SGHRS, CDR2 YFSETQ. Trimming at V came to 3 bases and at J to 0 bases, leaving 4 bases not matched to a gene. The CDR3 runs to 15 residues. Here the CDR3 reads CASSSGQGLNTEAFF. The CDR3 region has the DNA TGCGCCAGCAGCTCAGGACAGGGTCTGAACACTGAAGCTTTCTTT. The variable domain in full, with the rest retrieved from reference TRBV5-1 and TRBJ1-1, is KAGVTQTPRYLIKTRGQQVTLSCSPISGHRSVSWYQQTPGQGLQFLFEYFSETQRNKGNFPGRFSGRQFSNSRSEMNVSTLELGDSALYLCASSSGQGLNTEAFFGQGTRLTVV.

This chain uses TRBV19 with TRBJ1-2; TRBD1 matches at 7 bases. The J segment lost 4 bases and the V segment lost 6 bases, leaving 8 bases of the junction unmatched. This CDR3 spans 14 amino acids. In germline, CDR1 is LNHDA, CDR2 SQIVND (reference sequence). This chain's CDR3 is CASRPQGYLYGYTF. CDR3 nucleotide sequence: TGTGCCAGTAGACCACAGGGGTACCTCTATGGCTACACCTTC.

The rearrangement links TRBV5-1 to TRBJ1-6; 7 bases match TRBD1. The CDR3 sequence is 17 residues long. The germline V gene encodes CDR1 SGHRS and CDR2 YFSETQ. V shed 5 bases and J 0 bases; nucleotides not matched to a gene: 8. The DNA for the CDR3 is TGCGCCAGCAGTTTTACAGGGGCGAGCTCCTATAATTCACCCCTCCACTTT. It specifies CASSFTGASSYNSPLHF.

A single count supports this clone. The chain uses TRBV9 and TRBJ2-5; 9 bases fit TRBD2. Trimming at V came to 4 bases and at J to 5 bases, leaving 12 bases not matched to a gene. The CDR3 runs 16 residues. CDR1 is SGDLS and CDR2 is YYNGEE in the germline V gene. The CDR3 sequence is CASSPSPMRGGETQYF. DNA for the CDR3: TGTGCCAGCAGCCCTAGTCCGATGCGGGGGGGGGAGACCCAGTACTTC.

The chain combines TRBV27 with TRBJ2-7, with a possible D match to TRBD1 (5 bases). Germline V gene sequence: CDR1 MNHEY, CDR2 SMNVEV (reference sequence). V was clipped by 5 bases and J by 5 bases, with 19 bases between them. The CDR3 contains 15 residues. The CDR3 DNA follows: TGTGCCAGCAGTAGGATACCCTCTGCAGGGAACGAGCAGTACTTC. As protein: CASSRIPSAGNEQYF.

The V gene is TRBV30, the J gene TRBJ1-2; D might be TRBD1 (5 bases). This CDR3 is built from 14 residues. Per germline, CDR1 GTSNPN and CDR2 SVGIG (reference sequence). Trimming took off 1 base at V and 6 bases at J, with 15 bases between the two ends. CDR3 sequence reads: CAWSEAGWGNGYTF. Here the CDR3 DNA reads TGTGCCTGGAGTGAGGCAGGGTGGGGAAATGGCTACACCTTC.